What follows is one TCR beta chain and its context. Its target is unknown. A sample-barcoded 5' primer and a J-beta primer mix were used in a second PCR of roughly 7 to 12 cycles. In TCRdb, the 5' RACE reads were re-called with MiXCR into one record per CDR3 protein. The data show over a million distinct CDR3 sequences, 40% to 55% seen once. Investigators took approximately 10 milliliters of peripheral blood from every donor. At least 6 micrograms of total RNA were extracted per sample. The sample comes from a study of blood T cells in healthy people across ages. The study's findings and limits: Per million T cells, TCR beta diversity dropped about linearly as age rose. There were more naive CD4+ cells and higher diversity in long-lived donors than in aged donors.

The germline CDR1 and CDR2 sequences are MNHEY and SMNVEV (reference sequence). CDR3 length: 19 residues. Trimming cost V 4 bases and J 0 bases, with 19 bases left between them. The TCR was taken from a woman aged 55 to 70 in good health. The chain couples TRBV27 to TRBJ2-6, with D tentatively TRBD1 or TRBD2 (5 bases each). The sample was blood. The CDR3 spells CASSSNKGRGGSGANVLTF. CDR3 sequence (DNA): TGTGCCAGCAGTTCAAACAAGGGTCGGGGCGGCTCTGGGGCCAACGTCCTGACTTTC.